These 21 T cell receptor beta chains share one sample of origin, sequenced in a study of T cells expressing NK-cell markers. TCRdb re-called the 5' RACE reads, yielding one record per CDR3 amino acid sequence without DNA. The sample holds around 550,000 distinct CDR3 sequences. The source material was blood T cells: a sorted CD56 or NKG2C T cell subset, CD4+ or CD8+ T cells, or bulk PBMC T cells (not recorded which). These TCRs come from a man aged 18 to 29 in good health.

The genes are TRBV20-1 and TRBJ2-5; TCRdb's D call of TRBD2 is untestable without DNA. Germline V gene data show CDR1 as DFQATT and CDR2 as SNEGSKA (reference sequence). The CDR3 has 15 residues. The CDR3 reads CSARDTAGWQETQYF.

The V and J genes are TRBV6-5 and TRBJ2-3. The CDR3 has 16 amino acids. Germline V gives CDR1 MNHEY, CDR2 SVGAGI. CDR3 in amino acids: CASSHRPGLATDTQYF.

This chain joins TRBV7-9 and TRBJ2-1; TCRdb picks TRBD2, but there is no DNA to check that call. The CDR3 extends over 16 amino acids. The germline V gene encodes CDR1 SEHNR and CDR2 FQNEAQ (reference sequence). The CDR3 region is CASRPLSGRSYNEQFF. Combining the CDR3 with reference TRBV7-9 and TRBJ2-1 gives the whole variable domain DTGVSQNPRHKITKRGQNVTFRCDPISEHNRLYWYRQTLGQGPEFLTYFQNEAQLEKSRLLSDRFSAERPKGSFSTLEIQRTEQGDSAMYLCASRPLSGRSYNEQFFGPGTRLTVL.

V and J are TRBV20-1 and TRBJ2-7; TCRdb returns TRBD2, unconfirmable since there is no DNA. The CDR3 extends over 15 amino acids. The V gene's germline CDR1 is DFQATT and CDR2 SNEGSKA (reference sequence). CDR3 in amino acids: CSARHPARGTYEQYF.

The rearrangement joins TRBV3-1 to TRBJ1-1; the D call from TCRdb, TRBD1, cannot be confirmed without DNA. Germline V gene lookup returns CDR1 LGHDT and CDR2 YNNKEL (reference sequence). The CDR3 is 13 residues long. The CDR3 loop is CASSDAGRAEAFF.

V gene TRBV11-2 combines with J gene TRBJ2-1; as DNA is missing, the TRBD2 call by TCRdb cannot be tested. Germline V gene data show CDR1 as SGHAT and CDR2 as FQNNGV. The CDR3 length is 16 residues. CDR3 sequence reads: CASTLLTSGTYNEQFF.

The chain combines TRBV20-1 with TRBJ2-7. The length of the CDR3 is 13 residues. Germline-derived CDR1 and CDR2 are DFQATT and SNEGSKA (reference sequence). CDR3: CSARTSSAYEQYF.

J is TRBJ2-2 and V is TRBV30. The CDR3 has 11 amino acids. Germline loops: CDR1 GTSNPN, CDR2 SVGIG (reference sequence). The CDR3: CAWGDTGELFF.

V usage is TRBV27 and J usage is TRBJ2-7; TCRdb's assignment of TRBD1 cannot be checked, as there is no DNA. The CDR3 loop spans 14 amino acids. CDR1 is MNHEY, CDR2 SMNVEV, per germline (reference sequence). The CDR3 is CASSNPGTGTEQYF.

This rearrangement joins TRBV12-3 or TRBV12-4 to TRBJ2-7; TCRdb designates TRBD1, a call that cannot be tested without DNA. There are 12 residues in the CDR3. CDR3 in amino acids: CASSEGVGEQYF.

The chain joins TRBV28 to TRBJ2-3; TCRdb lists TRBD2, though no DNA is available to test this call. Per the germline V gene, CDR1 is MDHEN and CDR2 is SYDVKM. The length of the CDR3 is 13 residues. The CDR3 loop is CATRTSGTDTQYF.

This chain joins TRBV29-1 and TRBJ1-2; TCRdb names TRBD1, which stays unverified in the absence of DNA. Germline V gives CDR1 SQVTM, CDR2 ANQGSEA. The CDR3 totals 14 residues. The CDR3 spells CSVKQGAVNYGYTF.

This rearrangement joins TRBV5-1 to TRBJ2-1; TCRdb gives TRBD2 as the D gene, but with no DNA this cannot be confirmed. This CDR3 spans 13 amino acids. CDR1 is SGHRS and CDR2 is YFSETQ in the germline V gene. CDR3: CASRPLAYNEQFF.

The rearrangement joins TRBV2 to TRBJ2-2; TCRdb selects TRBD1, and the lack of DNA leaves this call unchecked. Per the germline V gene, CDR1 is SNHLY and CDR2 is FYNNEI. The CDR3 is 17 residues long. The chain's CDR3 is CASSEWLGQGITGELFF. Looking up the rest from reference TRBV2 and TRBJ2-2 gives the full variable domain: EPEVTQTPSHQVTQMGQEVILRCVPISNHLYFYWYRQILGQKVEFLVSFYNNEISEKSEIFDDQFSVERPDGSNFTLKIRSTKLEDSAMYFCASSEWLGQGITGELFFGEGSRLTVL.

J is TRBJ2-7 and V is TRBV10-3; TCRdb gives TRBD1 as the D gene, but with no DNA this cannot be confirmed. Per germline, CDR1 ENHRY and CDR2 SYGVKD. This CDR3 is 15 amino acids long. The CDR3: CAISNRDNGPREQYF.

The chain couples TRBV15 to TRBJ2-1; TCRdb's assignment of TRBD1 cannot be checked, as there is no DNA. The CDR3 loop spans 14 amino acids. Per the germline V gene, CDR1 is LNHNV and CDR2 is YYDKDF (reference sequence). The CDR3 region is CATSPGENYNEQFF.

The chain uses TRBV4-1 and TRBJ1-1; absent DNA, TCRdb's TRBD1 call cannot be checked. Germline V lookup: CDR1 MGHRA, CDR2 YSYEKL. This CDR3 has 15 residues. The CDR3 reads CASSLSGGANTEAFF.

The rearrangement links TRBV27 to TRBJ2-7; TCRdb calls TRBD1, which cannot be checked without DNA. This CDR3 spans 12 amino acids. Germline V gene sequence: CDR1 MNHEY, CDR2 SMNVEV (reference sequence). CDR3 sequence: CASSLGRGEQYF.

V usage is TRBV20-1 and J usage is TRBJ1-2. The CDR3 extends over 13 amino acids. Germline CDR1 and CDR2: DFQATT and SNEGSKA (reference sequence). The CDR3 sequence is CSAREGNNYGYTF.

This rearrangement joins TRBV5-1 to TRBJ2-3; absent DNA, TCRdb's TRBD2 call cannot be checked. Germline V gene lookup returns CDR1 SGHRS and CDR2 YFSETQ. This CDR3 has 16 residues. The CDR3 is CASSPGTSGRADTQYF.

The genes are TRBV5-5 and TRBJ2-7. The CDR3 consists of 16 residues. Germline loops: CDR1 SGHKS, CDR2 YYEKEE (reference sequence). The chain's CDR3 is CASSLSLGRNAYEQYF.